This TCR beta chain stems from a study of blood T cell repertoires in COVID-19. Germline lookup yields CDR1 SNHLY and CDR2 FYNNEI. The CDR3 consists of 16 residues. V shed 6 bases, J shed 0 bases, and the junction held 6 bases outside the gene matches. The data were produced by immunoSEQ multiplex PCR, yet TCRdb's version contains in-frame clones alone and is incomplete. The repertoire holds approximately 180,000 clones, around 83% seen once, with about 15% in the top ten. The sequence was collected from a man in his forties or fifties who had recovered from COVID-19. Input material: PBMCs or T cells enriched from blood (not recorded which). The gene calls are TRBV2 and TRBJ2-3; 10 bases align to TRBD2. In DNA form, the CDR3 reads TGTGCCAGCAGCGTAGCGGGGGGCTCTAGCACAGATACGCAGTATTTT. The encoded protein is CASSVAGGSSTDTQYF.